A single sample is the source of the 10 T cell receptor beta chains below, sequenced in a study of blood T cell repertoires in COVID-19. The repertoire was sequenced with immunoSEQ multiplex PCR; TCRdb's copy has only in-frame clones and lacks some. The data show 70,000 to 90,000 clones, with 86% seen just once and under 8.5% held by the top ten. Sequenced input: peripheral blood. These receptors were obtained from a man in his 60s with acute or convalescent COVID-19.

This chain links TRBV7-8 with TRBJ2-1; a weak D match, TRBD1 (6 bases). The CDR3 loop spans 14 amino acids. The V gene's germline CDR1 is SGHVS and CDR2 FQNEAQ. V was clipped by 5 bases and J by 9 bases, with 17 bases between them. The CDR3 loop is CASSPGVTTVEQFF. The CDR3 region has the DNA TGTGCCAGCAGCCCAGGGGTGACTACCGTTGAGCAGTTCTTC.

The chain couples TRBV20-1 to TRBJ1-1; D is ambiguous. This CDR3 region has 11 residues. Per germline, CDR1 DFQATT and CDR2 SNEGSKA (reference sequence). With 3 bases removed from V and 5 bases from J, the gap between germline ends came to 7 bases. CDR3 protein: CSASGETEAFF. The CDR3 region has the DNA TGCAGTGCTAGCGGAGAGACTGAAGCTTTCTTT.

The chain couples TRBV6-5 to TRBJ1-5; 8 nucleotides match TRBD1. The junction had 7 bases not matched to a gene; V was cut back by 8 bases and J by 7 bases. This CDR3 has 13 residues. Germline values: CDR1 MNHEY, CDR2 SVGAGI. The CDR3 region is CASLFSGGQPQHF. The CDR3, as DNA: TGTGCCAGCCTTTTCTCAGGGGGCCAGCCCCAGCATTTT.

This chain links TRBV7-2 with TRBJ1-5; 7 bases are shared with TRBD1. The V gene end was trimmed by 5 bases and the J gene end by 1 base; junction bases not matched to a gene: 5. Germline CDR1 is SGHTA and CDR2 is FQGNSA. The CDR3 has 15 amino acids. For the CDR3, the DNA is TGTGCCAGCAGCCTGGAGACAGGGAGCAATCAGCCCCAGCATTTT. Translated, it gives CASSLETGSNQPQHF.

V is TRBV5-1 and J is TRBJ2-1, with 13 bases lining up with TRBD2. CDR1 SGHRS and CDR2 YFSETQ come from the germline V gene. The junction had 4 bases not matched to a gene; V was cut back by 2 bases and J by 5 bases. The CDR3 is made up of 16 amino acids. CDR3 coding DNA: TGCGCCAGCAGCTTCAAGGGACTAGCGGGGAACAATGAGCAGTTCTTC. This encodes CASSFKGLAGNNEQFF.

The chain is built from TRBV6-6 and TRBJ2-7; D is perhaps TRBD2 (5 bases). The CDR3 is 14 amino acids. V was trimmed by 6 bases and J by 0 bases, leaving 12 bases between them. Germline V gene lookup returns CDR1 MNHNY and CDR2 SVGAGI (reference sequence). CDR3 nucleotides: TGTGCCAGCAGCCCACCCACTAGCTCCTACGAGCAGTACTTC. It codes for CASSPPTSSYEQYF.

The V call is TRBV2, the J call TRBJ2-7; TRBD1 matches at 7 bases. Trimming at V came to 3 bases and at J to 6 bases, leaving 8 bases not matched to a gene. CDR1 SNHLY and CDR2 FYNNEI come from the germline V gene. The CDR3 is 14 residues long. CDR3 DNA sequence: TGTGCCAGCAGTGATCCGCCAGGGGGAAGCGAGCAGTACTTC. Translated: CASSDPPGGSEQYF.

The V call is TRBV19, the J call TRBJ2-3, with 7 bases matching TRBD2. This CDR3 spans 19 amino acids. J was trimmed by 5 bases and V by 4 bases; bases with no gene match: 21. CDR1 LNHDA and CDR2 SQIVND come from the germline V gene (reference sequence). The chain's CDR3 is CASSRVRGGEGLARDTQYF. The CDR3 DNA follows: TGTGCCAGTAGTAGGGTGAGGGGCGGGGAGGGGCTAGCTAGAGATACGCAGTATTTT.

The V gene is TRBV30, the J gene TRBJ2-2, with 14 bases matching TRBD2. Germline assignment: CDR1 GTSNPN and CDR2 SVGIG (reference sequence). The CDR3 contains 16 residues. The trim removed 2 bases at V and 6 bases at J, leaving 5 bases unmatched. For the CDR3, the DNA is TGTGCCTGGAGTTGGGGACTAGCGGGAGTTTCCGGGGAGCTGTTTTTT. Translating it yields CAWSWGLAGVSGELFF.

The rearrangement links TRBV9 to TRBJ1-5; D possibly corresponds to TRBD1 (5 bases). The germline V gene encodes CDR1 SGDLS and CDR2 YYNGEE. Between the trimmed V and J ends, which lost 0 bases and 3 bases, there was a span of 10 bases. CDR3 size: 15 residues. The CDR3 nucleotides read TGTGCCAGCAGCGTAGACGGGGGTGACAATCAGCCCCAGCATTTT. Its protein product is CASSVDGGDNQPQHF. Full variable domain (outside the CDR3, taken from reference TRBV9 and TRBJ1-5): DSGVTQTPKHLITATGQRVTLRCSPRSGDLSVYWYQQSLDQGLQFLIQYYNGEERAKGNILERFSAQQFPDLHSELNLSSLELGDSALYFCASSVDGGDNQPQHFGDGTRLSIL.